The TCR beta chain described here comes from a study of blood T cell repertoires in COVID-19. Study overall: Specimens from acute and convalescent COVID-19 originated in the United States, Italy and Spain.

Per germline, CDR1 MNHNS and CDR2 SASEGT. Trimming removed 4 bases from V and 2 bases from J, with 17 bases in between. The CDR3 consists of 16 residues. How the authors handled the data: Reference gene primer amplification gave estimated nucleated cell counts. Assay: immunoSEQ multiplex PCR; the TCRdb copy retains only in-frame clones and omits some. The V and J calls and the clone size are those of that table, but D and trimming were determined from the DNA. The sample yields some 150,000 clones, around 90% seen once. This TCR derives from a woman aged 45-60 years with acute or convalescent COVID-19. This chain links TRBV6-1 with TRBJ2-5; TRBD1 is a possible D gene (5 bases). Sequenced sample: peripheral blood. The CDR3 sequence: CASSASLGTGQETQYF. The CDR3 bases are TGTGCCAGCAGTGCCTCCCTAGGAACAGGACAAGAGACCCAGTACTTC.